These 17 T cell receptor beta chains came from one sample sequenced in a study of T cells after yellow fever vaccination. TCRdb redid the calling of the 5' RACE reads with MiXCR, one entry per CDR3 protein. The repertoire holds 600,000 to 750,000 distinct CDR3 sequences, with approximately 13% as singletons. Source: PBMCs, taken on the day of the yellow fever booster vaccination. The receptors were gathered from a man aged 25 to 40 who received the YFV17D yellow fever vaccine.

This clonotype was picked up a small number of times. The chain combines TRBV12-3 or TRBV12-4 with TRBJ1-1; possibly TRBD1 for D (6 bases). The CDR3 loop spans 12 amino acids. Trimming left V 7 bases short and J 9 bases short, with 15 bases between. CDR3 residues: CASTGGGRKAFF. The CDR3 nucleotides are TGTGCCAGCACGGGGGGGGGGCGCAAAGCTTTCTTT.

The chain joins TRBV10-3 to TRBJ2-7; D possibly matches TRBD1 or TRBD2 (5 bases each). The ends were cut back, 7 bases at V and 6 bases at J, with 10 bases in the middle. This CDR3 has 11 residues. The germline gives CDR1 ENHRY, CDR2 SYGVKD. CDR3 sequence: CAITLDSEQYF. The CDR3 DNA is TGTGCCATCACACTAGACAGCGAGCAGTACTTC.

This clonotype has more than one count but fewer than ten. The chain is built from TRBV7-3 and TRBJ2-1; D may be TRBD1 (5 bases). Germline CDR1 reads SGHTA; CDR2 reads FQGTGA. Trimming removed 4 bases at V and 5 bases at J, with 12 bases between. The CDR3 extends over 14 amino acids. The CDR3 protein is CASSSQLQDNEQFF. CDR3 bases: TGTGCCAGCAGCTCCCAATTACAGGACAATGAGCAGTTCTTC.

There are a few counts of this clonotype. The chain links TRBV5-4 to TRBJ2-2; possibly TRBD1 for D (5 bases). Germline CDR1 SGHNT, CDR2 YYREEE (reference sequence). Trimming cost V 1 base and J 5 bases, with 15 bases left between them. This CDR3 comprises 16 residues. The CDR3 coding sequence is TGTGCCAGCAGCTTGTCTCCCAAACGACAGACCGGGGAGCTGTTTTTT. Translating gives CASSLSPKRQTGELFF.

This clonotype appeared a few times. An end of the junction differs from the germline gene, which may be a read error. The V and J genes are TRBV28 and TRBJ2-7, with D perhaps assigned TRBD1 or TRBD2 (5 bases each). This CDR3 region has 11 residues. Germline V gene lookup returns CDR1 MDHEN and CDR2 SYDVKM. CDR3 sequence (DNA): TGTGCCAGCAGTAGACAAGGGACCACCCACTTC. Translation: CASSRQGTTHF. The full variable domain, in which reference TRBV28 and TRBJ2-7 provide the parts outside the CDR3, is DVKVTQSSRYLVKRTGEKVFLECVQDMDHENMFWYRQDPGLGLRLIYFSYDVKMKEKGDIPEGYSVSREKKERFSLILESASTNQTSMYLCASSRQGTTHFGPGTRLTVT.

This clonotype was seen a few times. The CDR3 nucleotides are TGTGCCAGCAACAGAGGGCCGTTCTACGCCAAAAACATTCAGTACTTC. It is translated as CASNRGPFYAKNIQYF. The gene calls are TRBV2 and TRBJ2-4; D possibly corresponds to TRBD2 (5 bases). Germline V CDR1 and CDR2: SNHLY, FYNNEI. The CDR3 is made up of 16 amino acids. The V end lost 7 bases, the J end lost 1 base, and 17 bases lay between the germline ends.

This clonotype was picked up many times. The rearrangement uses TRBV24-1 and TRBJ2-2, with 11 bases fitting TRBD2. Germline values: CDR1 KGHDR, CDR2 SFDVKD. This CDR3 has 16 residues. J was trimmed by 4 bases and V by 5 bases; bases with no gene match: 5. Written as DNA, the CDR3 is TGTGCCACCAGTGGCACTAGCGGGAGACCCACCGGGGAGCTGTTTTTT. Its protein is CATSGTSGRPTGELFF.

This chain uses TRBV11-2 with TRBJ2-5, with 7 bases matching TRBD2. Germline V gene lookup returns CDR1 SGHAT and CDR2 FQNNGV. J gave up 3 bases and V 0 bases, and 1 base lay outside the gene matches. This CDR3 has 14 amino acids. In nucleotides, the CDR3 is TGTGCCAGCAGCTTAGAGGCGGGAGAAGAGACCCAGTACTTC. This translates into CASSLEAGEETQYF. The full variable domain, with the rest looked up from reference TRBV11-2 and TRBJ2-5, is EAGVAQSPRYKIIEKRQSVAFWCNPISGHATLYWYQQILGQGPKLLIQFQNNGVVDDSQLPKDRFSAERLKGVDSTLKIQPAKLEDSAVYLCASSLEAGEETQYFGPGTRLLVL.

In this sample, this clonotype turned up many times. This chain uses TRBV7-8 with TRBJ1-2; D is possibly TRBD1 (5 bases). The germline V and J ends were trimmed by 7 bases and 1 base, with 10 bases remaining between them. Per germline, CDR1 SGHVS and CDR2 FQNEAQ. The CDR3 spans 13 residues. The CDR3 sequence is CASNPGGNYGYTF. The CDR3 DNA reads as TGTGCCAGCAACCCCGGGGGTAACTATGGCTACACCTTC.

The chain couples TRBV7-9 to TRBJ1-4, with TRBD1 matching 8 bases. Germline V gene data show CDR1 as SEHNR and CDR2 as FQNEAQ (reference sequence). The CDR3 loop spans 14 amino acids. V was pared by 5 bases and J by 8 bases, with 7 bases of the junction left unmatched. The CDR3 DNA reads TGTGCCAGCAGCCAAACAGGGGGAGGAGAAAAACTGTTTTTT. It is translated as CASSQTGGGEKLFF. Using reference TRBV7-9 and TRBJ1-4 for the parts outside the CDR3, the full variable domain is DTGVSQNPRHKITKRGQNVTFRCDPISEHNRLYWYRQTLGQGPEFLTYFQNEAQLEKSRLLSDRFSAERPKGSFSTLEIQRTEQGDSAMYLCASSQTGGGEKLFFGSGTQLSVL.

This clonotype showed up just a few times. This chain uses TRBV9 with TRBJ2-3; the D gene is possibly TRBD2 (5 bases). The CDR3 totals 18 residues. The V gene lost 2 bases and the J gene lost 1 base, with 20 bases spanning the gap. CDR1 SGDLS and CDR2 YYNGEE come from the germline V gene. Here the CDR3 DNA reads TGTGCCAGCAGCGTCGGGAATAACCTTGGGTTGGGCACAGATACGCAGTATTTT. It is translated as CASSVGNNLGLGTDTQYF.

The table lists this clonotype with a few counts. The gene calls are TRBV7-2 and TRBJ2-5, with D possibly being TRBD1 (6 bases). This CDR3 is built from 14 residues. Germline V lookup: CDR1 SGHTA, CDR2 FQGNSA. Trimming removed 3 bases at V and 0 bases at J, with 8 bases between. The CDR3 reads CASSLQGYQETQYF. The CDR3 DNA reads TGTGCCAGCAGCTTGCAGGGGTACCAAGAGACCCAGTACTTC.

The chain links TRBV12-5 to TRBJ1-5; D uncertain. Trimming left V 5 bases short and J 1 base short, with 9 bases between. The CDR3 loop spans 14 amino acids. Germline lookup yields CDR1 LGHNT and CDR2 FRNRAP. The CDR3 nucleotides read TGTGCTAGTGGTCCCACATTAAGCAATCAGCCCCAGCATTTT. Protein product: CASGPTLSNQPQHF.

Ten or more counts support this clonotype. The chain recombines TRBV7-2 with TRBJ2-7; TRBD2 agrees at 7 bases. V trimming: 1 base; J trimming: 0 bases; junction bases outside the gene matches: 3. Per the germline V gene, CDR1 is SGHTA and CDR2 is FQGNSA. The CDR3 is made up of 15 amino acids. For the CDR3, the DNA is TGTGCCAGCAGCTTAGAGGCGGGGGTCTCCTACGAGCAGTACTTC. Protein sequence: CASSLEAGVSYEQYF.

This sequence joins TRBV10-3 and TRBJ2-1; weak D call: TRBD1 (6 bases). The germline CDR1 and CDR2 sequences are ENHRY and SYGVKD. The V and J ends lost 4 bases and 0 bases respectively, with 10 bases between them. The CDR3 covers 15 residues. The CDR3 reads CAISGGGSSYNEQFF. The CDR3 DNA reads as TGTGCCATCAGTGGAGGGGGTAGCTCCTACAATGAGCAGTTCTTC.

This clonotype has only a few counts. The chain recombines TRBV9 with TRBJ1-1; D is unclear. Between the trimmed V and J ends, which lost 6 bases and 5 bases, there was a span of 17 bases. Per the germline V gene, CDR1 is SGDLS and CDR2 is YYNGEE. The CDR3 runs 14 residues. The CDR3 sequence: CASNLDLMGTEAFF. CDR3 bases: TGTGCCAGCAACCTAGACCTGATGGGGACTGAAGCTTTCTTT.

This clonotype was seen only a few times. The V and J genes are TRBV20-1 and TRBJ2-1, with 9 positions matching TRBD2. The CDR3 contains 14 residues. V shed 0 bases and J 9 bases; nucleotides not matched to a gene: 6. The germline V gene has CDR1 DFQATT and CDR2 SNEGSKA (reference sequence). CDR3 bases: TGCAGTGCTAGAGATAGCGGGAGCGGCGGTGAGCAGTTCTTC. Translating gives CSARDSGSGGEQFF.